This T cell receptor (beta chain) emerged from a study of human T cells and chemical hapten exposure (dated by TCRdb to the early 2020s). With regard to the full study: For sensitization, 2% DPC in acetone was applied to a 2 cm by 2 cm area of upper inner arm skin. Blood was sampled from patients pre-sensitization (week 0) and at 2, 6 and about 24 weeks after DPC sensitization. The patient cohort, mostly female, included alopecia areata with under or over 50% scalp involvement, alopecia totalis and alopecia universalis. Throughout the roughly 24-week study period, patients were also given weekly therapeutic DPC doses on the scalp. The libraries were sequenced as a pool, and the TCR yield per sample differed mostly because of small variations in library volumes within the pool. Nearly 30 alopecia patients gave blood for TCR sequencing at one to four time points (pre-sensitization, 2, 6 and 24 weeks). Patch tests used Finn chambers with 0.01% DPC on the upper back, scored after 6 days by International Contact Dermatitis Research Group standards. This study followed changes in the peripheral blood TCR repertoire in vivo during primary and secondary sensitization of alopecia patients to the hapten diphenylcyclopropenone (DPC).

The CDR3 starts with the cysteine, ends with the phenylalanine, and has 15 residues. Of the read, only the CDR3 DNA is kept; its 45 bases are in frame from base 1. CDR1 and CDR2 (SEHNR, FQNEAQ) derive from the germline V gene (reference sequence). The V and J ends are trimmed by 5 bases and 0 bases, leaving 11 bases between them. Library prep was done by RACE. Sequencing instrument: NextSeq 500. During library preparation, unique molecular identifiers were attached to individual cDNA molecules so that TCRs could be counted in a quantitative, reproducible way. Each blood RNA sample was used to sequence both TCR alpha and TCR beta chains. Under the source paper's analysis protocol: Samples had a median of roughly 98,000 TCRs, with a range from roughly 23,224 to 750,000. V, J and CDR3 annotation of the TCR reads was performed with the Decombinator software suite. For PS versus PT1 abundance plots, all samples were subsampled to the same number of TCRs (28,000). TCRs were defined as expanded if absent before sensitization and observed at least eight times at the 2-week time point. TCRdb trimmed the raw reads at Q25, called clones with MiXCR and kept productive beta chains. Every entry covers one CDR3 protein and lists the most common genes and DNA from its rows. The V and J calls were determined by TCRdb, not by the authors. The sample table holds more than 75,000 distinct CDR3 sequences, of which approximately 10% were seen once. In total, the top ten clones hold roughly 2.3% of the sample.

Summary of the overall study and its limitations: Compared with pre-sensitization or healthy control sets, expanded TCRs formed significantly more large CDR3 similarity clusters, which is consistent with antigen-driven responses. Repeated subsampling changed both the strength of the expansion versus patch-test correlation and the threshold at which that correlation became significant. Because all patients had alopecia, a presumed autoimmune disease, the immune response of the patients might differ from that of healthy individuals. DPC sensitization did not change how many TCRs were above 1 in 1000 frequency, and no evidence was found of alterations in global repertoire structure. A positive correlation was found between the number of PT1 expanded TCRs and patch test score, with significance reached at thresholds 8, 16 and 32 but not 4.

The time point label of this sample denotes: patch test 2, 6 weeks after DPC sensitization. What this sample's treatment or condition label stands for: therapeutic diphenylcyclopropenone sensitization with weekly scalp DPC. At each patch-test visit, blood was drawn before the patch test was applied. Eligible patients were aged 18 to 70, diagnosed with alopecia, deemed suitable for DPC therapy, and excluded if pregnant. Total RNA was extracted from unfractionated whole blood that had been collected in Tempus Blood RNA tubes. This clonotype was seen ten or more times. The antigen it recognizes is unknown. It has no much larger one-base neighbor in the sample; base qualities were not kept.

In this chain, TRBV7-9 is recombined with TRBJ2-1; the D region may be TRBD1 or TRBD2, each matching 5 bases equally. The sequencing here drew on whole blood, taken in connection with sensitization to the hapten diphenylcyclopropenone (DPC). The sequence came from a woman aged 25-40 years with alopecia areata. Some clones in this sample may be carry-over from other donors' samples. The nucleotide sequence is TGTGCCAGCAGCCCGGGACGGATCTCCTACAATGAGCAGTTCTTC. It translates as CASSPGRISYNEQFF.